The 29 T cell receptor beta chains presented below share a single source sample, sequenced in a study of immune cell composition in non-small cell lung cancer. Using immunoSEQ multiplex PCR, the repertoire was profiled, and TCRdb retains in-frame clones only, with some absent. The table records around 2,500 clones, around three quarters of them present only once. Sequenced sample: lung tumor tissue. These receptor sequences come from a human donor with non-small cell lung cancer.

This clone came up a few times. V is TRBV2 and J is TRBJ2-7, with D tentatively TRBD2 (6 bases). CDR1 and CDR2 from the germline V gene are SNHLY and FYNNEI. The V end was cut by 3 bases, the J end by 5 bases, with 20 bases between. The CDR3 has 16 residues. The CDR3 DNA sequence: TGTGCCAGCAGTGATATTGGAGGGAGAGTCATCGACGAGCAGTACTTC. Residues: CASSDIGGRVIDEQYF.

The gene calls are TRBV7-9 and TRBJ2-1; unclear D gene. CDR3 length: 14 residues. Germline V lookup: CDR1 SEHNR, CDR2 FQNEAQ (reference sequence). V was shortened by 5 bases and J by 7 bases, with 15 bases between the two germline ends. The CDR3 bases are TGTGCCAGCAGCGTGGCTAGGTTTGCGAATGAGCAGTTCTTC. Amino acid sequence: CASSVARFANEQFF. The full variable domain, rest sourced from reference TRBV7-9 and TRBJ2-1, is DTGVSQNPRHKITKRGQNVTFRCDPISEHNRLYWYRQTLGQGPEFLTYFQNEAQLEKSRLLSDRFSAERPKGSFSTLEIQRTEQGDSAMYLCASSVARFANEQFFGPGTRLTVL.

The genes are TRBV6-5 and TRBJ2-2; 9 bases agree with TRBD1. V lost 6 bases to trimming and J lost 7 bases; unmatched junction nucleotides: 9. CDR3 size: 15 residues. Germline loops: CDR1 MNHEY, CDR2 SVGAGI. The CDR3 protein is CASRRQGDYGGELFF. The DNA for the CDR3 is TGTGCCAGCAGACGACAGGGGGATTATGGCGGGGAGCTGTTTTTT.

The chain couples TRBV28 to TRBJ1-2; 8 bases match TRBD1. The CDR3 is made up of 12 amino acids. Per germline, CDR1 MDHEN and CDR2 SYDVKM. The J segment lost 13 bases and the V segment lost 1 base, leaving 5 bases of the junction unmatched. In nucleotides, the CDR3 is TGTGCCAGCAGTTTATTGCAGGGGGCGGTCACCTTC. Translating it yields CASSLLQGAVTF.

The CDR3 protein is CASSLITGNEKLFF. CDR3 coding DNA: TGTGCCAGCAGCCTCATTACAGGGAATGAAAAACTGTTTTTT. The chain has TRBV4-2 and TRBJ1-4; tentative D call: TRBD1 (6 bases). Trimming stripped 4 bases from V and 5 bases from J, with 11 bases between. The germline V gene encodes CDR1 LGHNA and CDR2 YNFKEQ. This CDR3 contains 14 residues.

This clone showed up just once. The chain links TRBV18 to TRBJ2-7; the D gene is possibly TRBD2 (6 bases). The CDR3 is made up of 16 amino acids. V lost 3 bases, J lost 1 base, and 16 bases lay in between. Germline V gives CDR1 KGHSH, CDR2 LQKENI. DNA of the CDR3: TGTGCCAGCTCACCCCGGGGCGGGGCTAGGTCCTACGAGCAGTACTTC. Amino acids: CASSPRGGARSYEQYF.

This chain's CDR3 is CASSPGVSTDTQYF. CDR3 nucleotides: TGCGCCAGCAGCCCAGGGGTCTCCACAGATACGCAGTATTTT. V usage is TRBV5-1 and J usage is TRBJ2-3, with a weak D call TRBD1 (6 bases). V was trimmed by 4 bases and J by 2 bases, leaving 11 bases between them. CDR1 and CDR2 (germline): SGHRS, YFSETQ. This CDR3 is 14 amino acids long.

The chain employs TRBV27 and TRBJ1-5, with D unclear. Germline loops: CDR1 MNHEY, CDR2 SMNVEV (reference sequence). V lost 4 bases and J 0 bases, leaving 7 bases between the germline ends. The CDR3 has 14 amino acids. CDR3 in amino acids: CASSSGDSNQPQHF. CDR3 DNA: TGTGCCAGCAGTTCCGGAGATAGCAATCAGCCCCAGCATTTT.

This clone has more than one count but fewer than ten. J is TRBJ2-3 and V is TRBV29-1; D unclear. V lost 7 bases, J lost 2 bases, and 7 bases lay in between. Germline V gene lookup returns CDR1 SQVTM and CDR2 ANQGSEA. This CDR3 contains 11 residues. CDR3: CSDFSTDTQYF. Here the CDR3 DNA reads TGCAGCGACTTTTCCACAGATACGCAGTATTTT.

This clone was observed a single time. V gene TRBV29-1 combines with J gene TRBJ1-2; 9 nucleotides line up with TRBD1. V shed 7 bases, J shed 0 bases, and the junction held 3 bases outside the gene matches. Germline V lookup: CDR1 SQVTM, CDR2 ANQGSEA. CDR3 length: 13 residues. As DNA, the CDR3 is TGCAGCGCCCGGACAGGGGCTAACTATGGCTACACCTTC. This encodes CSARTGANYGYTF.

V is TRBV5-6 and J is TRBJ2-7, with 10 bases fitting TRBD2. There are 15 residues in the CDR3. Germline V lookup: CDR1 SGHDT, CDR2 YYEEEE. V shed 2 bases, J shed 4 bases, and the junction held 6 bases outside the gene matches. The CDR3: CASSFRASGGYEQYF. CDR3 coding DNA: TGTGCCAGCAGCTTCAGGGCTAGCGGGGGATACGAGCAGTACTTC.

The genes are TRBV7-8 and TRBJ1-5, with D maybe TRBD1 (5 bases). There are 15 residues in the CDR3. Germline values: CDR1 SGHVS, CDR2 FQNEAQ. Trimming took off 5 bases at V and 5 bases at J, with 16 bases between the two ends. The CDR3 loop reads CASSPSLGPYQPQHF. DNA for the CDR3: TGTGCCAGCAGCCCATCCTTGGGGCCCTATCAGCCCCAGCATTTT. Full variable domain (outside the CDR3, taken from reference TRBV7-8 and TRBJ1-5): GAGVSQSPRYKVAKRGQDVALRCDPISGHVSLFWYQQALGQGPEFLTYFQNEAQLDKSGLPSDRFFAERPEGSVSTLKIQRTQQEDSAVYLCASSPSLGPYQPQHFGDGTRLSIL.

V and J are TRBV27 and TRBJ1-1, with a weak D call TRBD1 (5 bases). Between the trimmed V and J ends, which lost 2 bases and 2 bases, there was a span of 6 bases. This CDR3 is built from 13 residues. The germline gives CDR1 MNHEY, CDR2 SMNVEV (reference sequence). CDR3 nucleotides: TGTGCCAGCAGTTTACAGGGTAACACTGAAGCTTTCTTT. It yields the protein CASSLQGNTEAFF.

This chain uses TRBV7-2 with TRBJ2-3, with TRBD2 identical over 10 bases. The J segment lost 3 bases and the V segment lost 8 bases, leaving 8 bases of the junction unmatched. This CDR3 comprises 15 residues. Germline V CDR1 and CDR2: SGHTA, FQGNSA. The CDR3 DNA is TGTGCCAGCCGGAGCCCTAGCGGGAGTACAGATACGCAGTATTTT. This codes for CASRSPSGSTDTQYF.

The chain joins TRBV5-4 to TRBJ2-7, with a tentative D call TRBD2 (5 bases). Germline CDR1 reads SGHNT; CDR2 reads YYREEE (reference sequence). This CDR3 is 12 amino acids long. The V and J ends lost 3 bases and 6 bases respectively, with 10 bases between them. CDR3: CASSSAAREQYF. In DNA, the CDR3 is TGTGCCAGCAGCTCAGCGGCTCGCGAGCAGTACTTC.

CDR3 loop: CSVTDYNEQFF. In nucleotides, the CDR3 is TGCAGCGTGACTGATTACAATGAGCAGTTCTTC. The chain carries TRBV29-1 and TRBJ2-1; D remains unclear. Germline CDR1 SQVTM, CDR2 ANQGSEA. Trimming removed 6 bases at V and 4 bases at J, with 7 bases between. This CDR3 region has 11 residues.

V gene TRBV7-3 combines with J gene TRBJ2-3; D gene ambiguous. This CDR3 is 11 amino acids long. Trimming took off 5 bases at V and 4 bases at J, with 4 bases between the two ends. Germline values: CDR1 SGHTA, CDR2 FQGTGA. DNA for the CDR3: TGTGCCAGCAGCGAGGCAGATACGCAGTATTTT. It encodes CASSEADTQYF.

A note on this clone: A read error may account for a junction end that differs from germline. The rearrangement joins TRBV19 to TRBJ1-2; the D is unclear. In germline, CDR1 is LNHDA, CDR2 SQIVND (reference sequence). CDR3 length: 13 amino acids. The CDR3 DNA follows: TGTGCCAGTAGTTTAGAGGCTTACTATGGCTACACCTTC. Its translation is CASSLEAYYGYTF. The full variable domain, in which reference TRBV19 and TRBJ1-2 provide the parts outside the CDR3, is DGGITQSPKYLFRKEGQNVTLSCEQNLNHDAMYWYRQDPGQGLRLIYYSQIVNDFQKGDIAEGYSVSREKKESFPLTVTSAQKNPTAFYLCASSLEAYYGYTFGSGTRLTVV.

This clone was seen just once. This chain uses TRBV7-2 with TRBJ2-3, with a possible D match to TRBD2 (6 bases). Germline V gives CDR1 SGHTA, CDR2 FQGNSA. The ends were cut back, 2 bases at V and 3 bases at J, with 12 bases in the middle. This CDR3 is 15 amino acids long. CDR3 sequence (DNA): TGTGCCAGCAGCTTAACGGGAGTCAGGACAGATACGCAGTATTTT. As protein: CASSLTGVRTDTQYF.

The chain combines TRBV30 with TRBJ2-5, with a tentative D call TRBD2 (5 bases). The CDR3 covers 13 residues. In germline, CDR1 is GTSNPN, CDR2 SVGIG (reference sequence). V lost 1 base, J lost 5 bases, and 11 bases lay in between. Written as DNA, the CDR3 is TGTGCCTGGAGTGGGTCAGCGGCGGAGACCCAGTACTTC. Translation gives CAWSGSAAETQYF.

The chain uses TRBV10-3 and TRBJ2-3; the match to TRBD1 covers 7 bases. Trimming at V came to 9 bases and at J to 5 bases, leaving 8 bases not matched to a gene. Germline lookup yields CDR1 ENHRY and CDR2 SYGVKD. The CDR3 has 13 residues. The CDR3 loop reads CAIYRGWGDTQYF. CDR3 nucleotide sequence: TGTGCCATTTACAGGGGCTGGGGAGATACGCAGTATTTT.

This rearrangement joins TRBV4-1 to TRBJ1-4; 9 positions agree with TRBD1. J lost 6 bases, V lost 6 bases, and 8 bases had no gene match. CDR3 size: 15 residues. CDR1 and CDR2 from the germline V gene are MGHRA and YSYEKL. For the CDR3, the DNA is TGCGCCAGCAGAGTTTCGACAGGGGGGTATGAAAAACTGTTTTTT. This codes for CASRVSTGGYEKLFF.

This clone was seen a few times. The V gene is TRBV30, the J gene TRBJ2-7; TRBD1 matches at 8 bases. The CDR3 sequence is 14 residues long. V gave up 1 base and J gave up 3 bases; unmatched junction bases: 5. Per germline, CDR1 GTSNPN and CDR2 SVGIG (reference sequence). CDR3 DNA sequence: TGTGCCTGGAGTGGGACAGGGAGGAACTACGAGCAGTACTTC. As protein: CAWSGTGRNYEQYF. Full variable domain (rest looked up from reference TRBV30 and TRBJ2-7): SQTIHQWPATLVQPVGSPLSLECTVEGTSNPNLYWYRQAAGRGLQLLFYSVGIGQISSEVPQNLSASRPQDRQFILSSKKLLLSDSGFYLCAWSGTGRNYEQYFGPGTRLTVT.

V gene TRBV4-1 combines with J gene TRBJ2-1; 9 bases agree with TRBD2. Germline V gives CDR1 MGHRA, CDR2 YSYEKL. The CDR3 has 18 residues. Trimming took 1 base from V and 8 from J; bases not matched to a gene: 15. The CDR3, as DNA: TGCGCCAGCAGCCAAGGGGGTAGCGGGAGTCCCCTTTCCCATGAGCAGTTCTTC. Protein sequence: CASSQGGSGSPLSHEQFF.

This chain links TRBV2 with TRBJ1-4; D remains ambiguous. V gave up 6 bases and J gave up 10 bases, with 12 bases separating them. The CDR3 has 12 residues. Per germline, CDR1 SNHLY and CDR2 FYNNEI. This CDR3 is CASSYTGGKLFF. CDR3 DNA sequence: TGTGCCAGCAGCTACACGGGAGGAAAACTGTTTTTT.

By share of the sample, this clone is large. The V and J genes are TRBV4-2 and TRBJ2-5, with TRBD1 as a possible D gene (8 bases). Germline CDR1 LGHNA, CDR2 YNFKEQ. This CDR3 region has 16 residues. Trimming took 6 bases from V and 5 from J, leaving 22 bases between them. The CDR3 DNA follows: TGTGCCAGCAGACCTTCAGGGGGCGCGGGGGTCGAGACCCAGTACTTC. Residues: CASRPSGGAGVETQYF.

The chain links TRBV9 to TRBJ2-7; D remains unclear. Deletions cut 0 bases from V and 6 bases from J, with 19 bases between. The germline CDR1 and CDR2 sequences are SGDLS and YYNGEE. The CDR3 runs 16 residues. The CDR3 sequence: CASSVGIGLGPLEQYF. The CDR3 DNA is TGTGCCAGCAGCGTAGGGATCGGGTTAGGTCCCCTCGAGCAGTACTTC.

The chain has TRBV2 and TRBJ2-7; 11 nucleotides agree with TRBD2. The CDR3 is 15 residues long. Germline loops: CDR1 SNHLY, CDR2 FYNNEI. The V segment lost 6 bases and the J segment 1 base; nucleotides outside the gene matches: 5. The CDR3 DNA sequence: TGTGCCAGCAGATACACTAGCGGGAGATCCTACGAGCAGTACTTC. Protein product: CASRYTSGRSYEQYF.

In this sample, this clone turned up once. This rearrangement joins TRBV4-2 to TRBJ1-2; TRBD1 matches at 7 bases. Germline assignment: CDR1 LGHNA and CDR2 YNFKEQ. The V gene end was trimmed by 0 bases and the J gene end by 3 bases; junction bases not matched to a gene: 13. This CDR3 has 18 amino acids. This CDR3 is CASSQELSLGTEYYGYTF. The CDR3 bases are TGTGCCAGCAGCCAAGAATTGAGTCTCGGGACAGAATACTATGGCTACACCTTC.